This entry is about one T cell receptor (beta chain). This clonotype was counted between two and nine times. The antigen it binds to is not known. No base quality information exists; no much larger clone differs at one position. The germline V gene supplies CDR1 SNHLY and CDR2 FYNNEI. CDR3 length: 15 amino acids, cysteine to phenylalanine. The entry retains the CDR3 DNA only, 45 bases that are in frame from base 1. V drops 5 bases and J drops 1 base, leaving 13 bases in between. This record comes from a study of T cells after yellow fever vaccination (dated by TCRdb to about 2019). At the level of the whole study: The SMART-Seq v4 Ultra Low Input RNA kit was used to prepare libraries from fractions with low cell numbers. Bulk TCR alpha and beta repertoires were sequenced longitudinally to track T-cell clones before and after primary and booster YFV17D yellow fever vaccination. Two healthy male donors, one aged 18 to 30 and one aged 30 to 40 years, made up the cohort. Blood samples were taken at several timepoints before and after primary and secondary immunization, and bulk PBMC replicates and cell subsets were isolated. The research as a whole found: Only a couple of donors were included in the study, so the extent to which the findings can be generalized is limited. A small fraction of clonotypes appeared in both the CD4 and CD8 compartments, likely as a result of convergent recombination. Because abundant contaminating clonotypes from the bulk population could be contained in FACS-sorted repertoires, computational filtering was required. Compared with the primary T-cell response, the secondary T-cell response was weaker but faster, peaking on day 5 rather than day 15. Most clones expanded after primary vaccination (around 96% of CD4 and 70% to 90% of CD8) were re-detected after the booster, suggesting that broad memory maintenance occurred.

Taken with the paper, the label for treatment or condition translates to: live attenuated yellow fever vaccine strain. Two biological replicates of bulk PBMCs were collected at each blood-draw timepoint. PBMCs were isolated from peripheral blood using a standard Ficoll-Paque protocol. TriZol was used to extract RNA from bulk PBMCs, from CD4 and CD8 fractions, and from dextramer-positive and dextramer-negative fractions. TCR cDNA was made using 5'RACE template switching, a step that added a universal primer site and unique molecular identifiers. Priming of cDNA synthesis was performed from both the TCR alpha and TCR beta constant segments. Library amplification used two PCR steps, and the second PCR step added sample barcodes and sequencing adapters. Sequencing of libraries was performed on Illumina HiSeq 2500 (2x100 bp) or NovaSeq (2x150 bp). The original methods were these. MIGEC was used to demultiplex reads and collapse the reads into UMI consensus sequences, and MiXCR was used for V(D)J alignment. Clonotypes responding to the vaccine were identified with edgeR on replicate PBMC samples, with the criteria of FDR below 0.01 and a log2 fold change above 5 up to day 15. CD4 or CD8 identity was assigned to each bulk clonotype according to whether the clonotype was present at higher abundance in the sequenced CD4 repertoire or the sequenced CD8 repertoire. TCRdb ran its own pipeline on the public reads, namely fastp trimming at Q25 and MiXCR clone calling, and kept in-frame beta chains. All rows with the same CDR3 protein become a single entry with the most common DNA and genes. The V and J calls, along with clone size, are taken from TCRdb and not from the paper's own processing. In this sample the table shows 620,000 or so distinct CDR3 sequences, less than 20% of which occur a single time. The top ten clonotypes cover 17% of the sample.

Recombination joined TRBV2 with TRBJ2-3, with a weak D call of TRBD1 (5 bases match). The sample consisted of PBMCs, taken 5 days after the first yellow fever vaccination. The clonotype originates from a man between 18 and 35 years old who received the YFV17D yellow fever vaccine. The base sequence is TGTGCCAGCAGTTCACGACAGTGGGGCACAGATACGCAGTATTTT. Its amino acids are CASSSRQWGTDTQYF.